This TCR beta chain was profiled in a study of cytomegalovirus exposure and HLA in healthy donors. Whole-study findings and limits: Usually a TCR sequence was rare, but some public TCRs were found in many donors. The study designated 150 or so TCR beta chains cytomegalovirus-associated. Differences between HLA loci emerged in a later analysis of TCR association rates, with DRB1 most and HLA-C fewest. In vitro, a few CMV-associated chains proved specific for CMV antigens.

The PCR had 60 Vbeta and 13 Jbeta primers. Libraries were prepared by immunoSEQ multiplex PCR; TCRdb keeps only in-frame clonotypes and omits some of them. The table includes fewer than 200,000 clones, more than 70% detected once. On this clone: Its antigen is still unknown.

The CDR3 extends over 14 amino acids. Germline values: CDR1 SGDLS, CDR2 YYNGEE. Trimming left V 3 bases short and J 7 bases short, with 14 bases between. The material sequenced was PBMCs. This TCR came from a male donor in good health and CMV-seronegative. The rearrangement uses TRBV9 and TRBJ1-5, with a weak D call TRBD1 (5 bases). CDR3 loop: CASSEGPQFQPQHF. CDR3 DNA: TGTGCCAGCAGCGAGGGGCCGCAGTTCCAGCCCCAGCATTTT.